The rows below give T cell receptor beta chains drawn from one sample of a study of shared clonotypes between healthy human individuals. TCRdb's table, derived via immunoSEQ multiplex PCR, lists solely in-frame clones and lacks some. The sample holds about 2.4 million clones, more than 90% seen once. Specimen: naive CD4+ T cells sorted from blood. Receptor source: a man aged 18 to 30 in good health. The CDR3 runs from the conserved cysteine through the conserved F or W. A D gene is named only where the DNA matches it firmly.

>.|TRBV11-1|TRBJ2-1
TGTGCCAGCAGCTTAGTAGCGTTTGGTGAGCAGTTCTTC
CASSLVAFGEQFF
>TRBD2|TRBV5-1|TRBJ2-3
TGCGCCAGCAGCCGCACTCTAGCGGGACTCACAGATACGCAGTATTTT
CASSRTLAGLTDTQYF
>TRBD1|TRBV7-9|TRBJ2-7
TGTGCCAGCAGCTCTTTCGGGACAGGGGACTACGAGCAGTACTTC
CASSSFGTGDYEQYF
>.|TRBV30|TRBJ2-4
TGTGCCTGGGGAGGGGGGGCAAATTTCCGAAACATTCAGTACTTC
CAWGGGANFRNIQYF
>TRBD1|TRBV19|TRBJ1-2
TGTGCCAGTAGTCCACAACAGGGGCTCTATGGCTACACCTTC
CASSPQQGLYGYTF
>TRBD1|TRBV18|TRBJ2-5
TGTGCCAGCTCACCACGGACAGGGCGCCAAGAGACCCAGTACTTC
CASSPRTGRQETQYF
>.|TRBV6-1|TRBJ1-3
TGTGCCAGCCTTGTTAGCTCTGGAAACACCATATATTTT
CASLVSSGNTIYF
>.|TRBV30|TRBJ2-1
TGTGCCTGGAGTTCACTAAACCCCTACAATGAGCAGTTCTTC
CAWSSLNPYNEQFF
>.|TRBV7-9|TRBJ2-7
TGTGCCAGCGGTGGGATCTCGGCCTACGAGCAGTACTTC
CASGGISAYEQYF
>.|TRBV28|TRBJ2-5
TGTGCCAGCAGTTGGGGTCAAGAGACCCAGTACTTC
CASSWGQETQYF
>TRBD1|TRBV2|TRBJ1-2
TGTGCCAGCAATTTTGGAGGGGGCGGCTACACCTTC
CASNFGGGGYTF